These T cell receptor beta chains were read from a single sample in a study of T and B cells in COVID-19 patients. TCRdb reanalysed the multiplex PCR reads using MiXCR and keeps one entry per CDR3 protein. The sample records roughly 9,500 distinct CDR3 sequences, approximately 27% being singletons. The sequenced sample was blood. These receptors came from a human donor who had recovered from COVID-19. The CDR3 runs from the conserved cysteine through the conserved F or W. A D gene is named only where the DNA matches it firmly. A row's size may be missing; if present it is once, few, many or a size class.

TRBV4-3	TRBJ2-5	few	TRBD2	15	TGCGCCAGCAGCCAGGGGACTAGCAACCAAGAGACCCAGTACTTC	CASSQGTSNQETQYF
TRBV14	TRBJ2-7	.	TRBD2	13	TGTGCCAGCAGCCACCGGGGGGGGATCCAGCAGTACTTC	CASSHRGGIQQYF
TRBV5-1	TRBJ2-7	.	TRBD2	16	TGCGCCAGCAGCTTGGATCCAGCGGGGAGCTCCTACGAGCAGTACTTC	CASSLDPAGSSYEQYF
TRBV12-3/TRBV12-4	TRBJ1-5	once	.	15	TGTGCCAGCACCCCTAGTCAGGGGTCTAATCAGCCCCAGCATTTT	CASTPSQGSNQPQHF
TRBV5-4	TRBJ2-2	few	TRBD1	16	TGTGCCAGCAGCTTTGAGGACAGGGATGTCACCGGGGAGCTGTTTTTT	CASSFEDRDVTGELFF
TRBV7-2	TRBJ2-6	few	.	17	TGTGCCAGCAGCTTAGCGTTCCTCAACTCTGGGGCCAACGTCCTGACTTTC	CASSLAFLNSGANVLTF
TRBV2	TRBJ2-7	.	TRBD2	15	TGTGCCAGCAGTGAAGCCGGGGGGTCTTTAAGGGAGCAGTACTTC	CASSEAGGSLREQYF
TRBV4-3	TRBJ1-4	few	.	12	TGCGCCAGCAGCCTCGGGGTTGAAAAACTGTTTTTT	CASSLGVEKLFF
TRBV30	TRBJ1-2	few	.	13	TGTGCCTGGAAGCGAGACAGAGGCTATGGCTACACCTTC	CAWKRDRGYGYTF
TRBV6-2/TRBV6-3	TRBJ2-7	medium-sized	.	13	TGTGCCAGCAGTTACCGGGGAAGTCACGAGCAGTACTTC	CASSYRGSHEQYF
TRBV6-1	TRBJ2-5	.	.	15	TGTGCCAGCAGTGAAATAGTCATCGCGGCGGGGACCCAGTACTTC	CASSEIVIAAGTQYF
TRBV18	TRBJ1-5	once	.	14	TGTGCCAGCTCACTCGGGGGTGCAGGGCAGCCCCAGCATTTT	CASSLGGAGQPQHF
TRBV18	TRBJ1-1	.	TRBD1	14	TGTGCCAGCTCACGACAGGGGTTGAACACTGAAGCTTTCTTT	CASSRQGLNTEAFF
TRBV19	TRBJ2-5	medium-sized	.	13	TGTGCCAGTAGGCCGACGGCTCAAGAGACCCAGTACTTC	CASRPTAQETQYF
TRBV6-2/TRBV6-3	TRBJ2-3	medium-sized	TRBD2	15	TGTGCCAGCAGTCGGCGAGCGGGGGTCACAGATACGCAGTATTTT	CASSRRAGVTDTQYF
TRBV5-5	TRBJ2-3	medium-sized	TRBD2	16	TGTGCCAGCAGCCCCGGGGGGCTAGCGGGAAGAGATACGCAGTATTTT	CASSPGGLAGRDTQYF
TRBV6-1	TRBJ2-5	medium-sized	TRBD2	14	TGTGCCAGCATGGGCGGGGGGGCCGCAGAGACCCAGTACTTC	CASMGGGAAETQYF
TRBV6-6	TRBJ1-3	.	.	14	TGTGCCAGCAGGGTAGGGGGATCGGGAAACACCATATATTTT	CASRVGGSGNTIYF
TRBV6-2/TRBV6-3	TRBJ1-1	few	.	16	TGTGCCAGCAAAAAAGGGGGGGCGAGGGTGAATACTGAAGCTTTCTTT	CASKKGGARVNTEAFF
TRBV7-9	TRBJ2-1	.	TRBD1	16	TGTGCCAGCAGCCAAGAGAGGGGGACAGGGGCCTACGAGCAGTTCTTC	CASSQERGTGAYEQFF
TRBV29-1	TRBJ2-3	medium-sized	TRBD1	14	TGCAGCGTTGCGATGGGACAGAGCACAGATACGCAGTATTTT	CSVAMGQSTDTQYF
TRBV5-4	TRBJ2-1	medium-sized	.	14	TGTGCCAGCAGCTTGGAGTTTGCTAGGGATGAGCAGTTCTTC	CASSLEFARDEQFF
TRBV19	TRBJ1-2	once	.	11	TGTGCCTCCGCCGGGGGACGCGGCTACACCTTC	CASAGGRGYTF
TRBV30	TRBJ2-1	once	TRBD1	19	TGTGCCTGGAGCCGACCGGGACAGGGACCATTAAGCTCCTACAATGAGCAGTTCTTC	CAWSRPGQGPLSSYNEQFF
TRBV15	TRBJ1-5	few	.	15	TGTGCCACCAGCAGAGCGGAACAGGGCGGGAGGCCCCAGCATTTT	CATSRAEQGGRPQHF
TRBV7-2	TRBJ2-5	few	TRBD2	16	TGTGCCAGCACATCGCAGACTAGCGGGGGGGCAGAGACCCAGTACTTC	CASTSQTSGGAETQYF
TRBV10-3	TRBJ1-1	.	.	14	TGTGCCATCACCGTCGACAGCATGAACACTGAAGCTTTCTTT	CAITVDSMNTEAFF
TRBV10-3	TRBJ2-5	.	TRBD2	14	TGTGCCACTAGAGGGACTAGCGGGGAAGAGACCCAGTACTTC	CATRGTSGEETQYF
TRBV5-4	TRBJ2-7	many	TRBD2	16	TGTGCCAGCAGCCCTGGCGGGGCTAGCGGGGGCCACGAGCAGTACTTC	CASSPGGASGGHEQYF
TRBV6-5	TRBJ2-3	.	.	13	TGTGCCAGCAGTGAGGGGGGGCGCGATACGCAGTATTTT	CASSEGGRDTQYF
TRBV6-5	TRBJ2-3	many	TRBD1	15	TGTGCCAGCAAAAAGGGGGACAGAAGCACAGATACGCAGTATTTT	CASKKGDRSTDTQYF
TRBV19	TRBJ2-1	medium-sized	TRBD2	16	TGTGCCAGTAGTGGGGGACTAGCGGGAGGGGTTAATGAGCAGTTCTTC	CASSGGLAGGVNEQFF
TRBV19	TRBJ2-7	medium-sized	.	13	TGTGCCAGCTCATGGGCCAGCCAGGGCGAGCAGTACTTC	CASSWASQGEQYF
TRBV12-3/TRBV12-4	TRBJ2-1	medium-sized	TRBD1	15	TGTGCCAGCAGCGTCAGGGGGATGTCCTACAATGAGCAGTTCTTC	CASSVRGMSYNEQFF
TRBV5-6	TRBJ2-3	many	TRBD2	18	TGTGCCAGCAGCTTGGGTGGCGGGAGCTTCACTAGCACAGATACGCAGTATTTT	CASSLGGGSFTSTDTQYF
TRBV5-4	TRBJ2-7	medium-sized	.	14	TGTGCCAGCAGCTACGGGACAACAACGGGGGAGCAGTACTTC	CASSYGTTTGEQYF
TRBV6-2/TRBV6-3	TRBJ1-4	.	.	12	TGTGCCAGCGGTGAGGGGGTTCAGAAACTGTTTTTT	CASGEGVQKLFF
TRBV19	TRBJ2-7	medium-sized	TRBD2	13	TGTGCCAGTAGTATAGGGGGGGGTTCCGAGCAGTACTTC	CASSIGGGSEQYF
TRBV5-1	TRBJ2-2	.	.	13	TGCGCCAGCAGCTTGACCGAGACCGGGGAGCTGTTTTTT	CASSLTETGELFF
TRBV19	TRBJ1-2	.	TRBD1	17	TGTGCCAGTAGTCCTCAGGGGGCTGGGACAGGGAGCAATGGCTACACCTTC	CASSPQGAGTGSNGYTF
TRBV19	TRBJ1-6	medium-sized	.	14	TGTGCCAGTAGTGTTTCTTCAGGGGAATCACCCCTCCACTTT	CASSVSSGESPLHF
TRBV6-5	TRBJ1-5	many	.	16	TGTGCCAGCAGTTACGTAACCGCGGGGGCGCATCAGCCCCAGCATTTT	CASSYVTAGAHQPQHF
TRBV6-5	TRBJ2-5	.	.	17	TGTGTCATCAGTGAGTCCGGGGCAGCTCGAATCGGGTCGGCCCAGTACTTC	CVISESGAARIGSAQYF
TRBV7-3	TRBJ2-1	.	.	14	TGTGCCAGCAGCTTAAGCTATCCTGGGAATGAGCAGTTCTTC	CASSLSYPGNEQFF
TRBV13	TRBJ2-3	medium-sized	TRBD2	16	TGTGCCAGCAGCTCTAGCGGAAAGGGCGTCACAGATACGCAGTATTTT	CASSSSGKGVTDTQYF
TRBV20-1	TRBJ2-1	.	TRBD1	14	TGCAGTGCCGCCGCGGGACAGGGAGGGAATGAGCAGTTCTTC	CSAAAGQGGNEQFF
TRBV27	TRBJ2-2	few	.	16	TGTGCCAGCAGTTTCCTGACGGGGGCCCACACCGGGGAGCTGTTTTTT	CASSFLTGAHTGELFF
TRBV28	TRBJ2-6	few	.	15	TGTGCCAGCAGTTCCCTAAGGGCTGGGGCCAACGTCCTGACTTTC	CASSSLRAGANVLTF
TRBV30	TRBJ2-1	medium-sized	TRBD1	14	TGTGCCTGGGGACAGGGGAACCCCCCGGATGAGCAGTTCTTC	CAWGQGNPPDEQFF